The entry below describes one T cell receptor beta chain. Its antigen is not identified. V was clipped by 6 bases and J by 3 bases, with 5 bases between them. This CDR3 is built from 12 residues. Germline CDR1 reads MNHEY; CDR2 reads SVGAGI. The authors divided CD4+ cells into CD45RA+ naive and CD45RA-negative memory subsets. Each subset's genomic DNA was shared equally among a number of immunoSEQ plates. Produced via immunoSEQ multiplex PCR; TCRdb's table is partial and in-frame only. This repertoire shows about 1 million clones, roughly 75% found once; its top ten account for approximately 1.5%. This specimen belongs to a study of shared clonotypes between healthy human individuals. Study-wide background: A donor's plate count was three for CD4 naive and three for CD4 memory; CD8 naive had two and CD8 memory one. Notes on the study in general: Expectations were that clonotype sharing among donors would be affected by sequencing depth.

This receptor was obtained from a man aged 18 to 30 in good health. Sequenced: memory CD4+ T cells sorted from blood. Regarding subset: CD45RA-negative fraction. The chain combines TRBV6-5 with TRBJ1-4; no reliable D call. This chain's CDR3 is CASRDPNEKLFF. For the CDR3, the DNA is TGTGCCAGCAGGGACCCTAATGAAAAACTGTTTTTT.